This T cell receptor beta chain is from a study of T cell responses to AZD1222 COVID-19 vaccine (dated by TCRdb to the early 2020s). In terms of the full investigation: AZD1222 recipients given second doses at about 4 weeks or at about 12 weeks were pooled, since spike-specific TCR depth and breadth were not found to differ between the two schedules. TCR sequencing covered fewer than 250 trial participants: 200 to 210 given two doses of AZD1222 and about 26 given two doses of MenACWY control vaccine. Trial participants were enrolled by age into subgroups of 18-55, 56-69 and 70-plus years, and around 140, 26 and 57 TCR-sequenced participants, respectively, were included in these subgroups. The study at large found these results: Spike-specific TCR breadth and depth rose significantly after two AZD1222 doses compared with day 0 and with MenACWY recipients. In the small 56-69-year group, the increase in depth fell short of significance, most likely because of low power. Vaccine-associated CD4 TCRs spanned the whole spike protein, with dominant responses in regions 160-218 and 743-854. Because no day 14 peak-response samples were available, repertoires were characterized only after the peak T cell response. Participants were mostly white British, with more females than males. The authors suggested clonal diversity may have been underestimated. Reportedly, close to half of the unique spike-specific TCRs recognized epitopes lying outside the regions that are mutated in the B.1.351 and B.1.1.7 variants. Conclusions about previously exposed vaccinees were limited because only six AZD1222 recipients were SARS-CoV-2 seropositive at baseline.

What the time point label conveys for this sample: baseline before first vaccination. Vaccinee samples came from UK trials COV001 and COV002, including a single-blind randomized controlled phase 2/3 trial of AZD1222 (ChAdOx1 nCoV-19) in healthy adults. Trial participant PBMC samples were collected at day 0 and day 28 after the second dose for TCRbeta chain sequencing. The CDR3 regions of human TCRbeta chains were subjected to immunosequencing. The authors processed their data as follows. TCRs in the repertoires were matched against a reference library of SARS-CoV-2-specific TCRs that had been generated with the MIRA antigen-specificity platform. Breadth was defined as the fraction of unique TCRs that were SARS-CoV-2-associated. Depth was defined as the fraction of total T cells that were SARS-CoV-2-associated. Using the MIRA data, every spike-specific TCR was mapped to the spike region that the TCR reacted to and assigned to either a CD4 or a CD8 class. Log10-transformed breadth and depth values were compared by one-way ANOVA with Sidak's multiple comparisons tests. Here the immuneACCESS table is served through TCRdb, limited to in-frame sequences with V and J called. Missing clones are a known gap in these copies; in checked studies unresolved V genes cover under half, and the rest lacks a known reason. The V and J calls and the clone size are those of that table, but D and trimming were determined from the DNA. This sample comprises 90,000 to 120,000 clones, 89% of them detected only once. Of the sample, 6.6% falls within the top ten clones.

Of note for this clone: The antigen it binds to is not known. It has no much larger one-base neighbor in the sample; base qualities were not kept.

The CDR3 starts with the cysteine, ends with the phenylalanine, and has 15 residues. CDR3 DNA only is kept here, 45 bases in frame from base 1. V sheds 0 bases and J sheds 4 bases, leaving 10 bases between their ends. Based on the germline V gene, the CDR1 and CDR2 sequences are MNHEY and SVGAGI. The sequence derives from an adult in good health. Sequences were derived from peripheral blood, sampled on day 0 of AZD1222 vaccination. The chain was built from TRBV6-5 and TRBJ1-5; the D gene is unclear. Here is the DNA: TGTGCCAGCAGTTACTCGCAATCCGGGAATCAGCCCCAGCATTTT. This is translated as CASSYSQSGNQPQHF.